One T cell receptor (beta chain) is described in this entry. Its antigen is not known. With 0 bases removed from V and 5 bases from J, the gap between germline ends came to 16 bases. CDR1 and CDR2 from the germline V gene are GTSNPN and SVGIG (reference sequence). There are 15 residues in the CDR3. This table comes from immunoSEQ multiplex PCR, and its TCRdb copy is limited to in-frame clones, with some not included. The sample has 15,000 to 20,000 clones; about nine tenths are singletons. This sample was included in a study of OX40 agonist ivuxolimab in advanced cancers. Study-wide results and limits: At 0.1 to 3.0 mg/kg, clonal expansion of CD4+ and CD8+ blood T cells had occurred by week 6.

The rearrangement links TRBV30 to TRBJ1-2; no clear D gene. The receptor was isolated from an adult with an advanced solid tumor such as melanoma, head and neck, liver or kidney cancer. The input for sequencing was CD4+ or CD8+ T cells sorted from blood, taken in a trial of the OX40 agonist ivuxolimab. The CDR3 reads CAWSVLPASTYGYTF. CDR3 coding DNA: TGTGCCTGGAGTGTACTTCCGGCCTCCACGTATGGCTACACCTTC.